Listed below are T cell receptor beta chains from one sample, sequenced in a study of CD4 and CD8 cells across lung adenocarcinoma regions. A single record per CDR3 protein comes from TCRdb applying MiXCR to the PCR reads. The sample yields around 18,000 distinct CDR3 sequences, around 53% seen once. Sequenced input: CD8+ T cells from the center of a lung tumor. The receptors were sampled from a female donor with lung adenocarcinoma. The CD4 and CD8 labels of this study may be unreliable. Each CDR3 is given with its conserved first and last residue. D genes are given only for firm matches. Where a row states a size, it is once, few, many or the class of an expanded clone; other rows omit it.

TRBD2 TRBJ2-2 TRBV6-1 many TGTGCCAGCAGCGGGGGGACTAGCGGGGGCCGCGGGGAGCTGTTTTTT CASSGGTSGGRGELFF
. TRBJ2-7 TRBV6-1 . TGTGCCAGCCGTCGGGCGGAAAACGAGCAGTACTTC CASRRAENEQYF
. TRBJ2-4 TRBV6-1 . TGTGCCAGCACCGAGAGGGGGGCGGGCAAAAACATTCAGTACTTC CASTERGAGKNIQYF
TRBD2 TRBJ2-3 TRBV6-1 once TGTGCCAGCAGTGAAGCGGGACTAGCGGGAGCGAGCACAGATACGCAGTATTTT CASSEAGLAGASTDTQYF
. TRBJ2-7 TRBV6-1 medium-sized TGTGCCAGCAGTGCGAAGAACACCTACGAGCAGTACTTC CASSAKNTYEQYF
. TRBJ2-1 TRBV10-2 many TGCGCCAGCAGTGAGCTGAACAATGAGCAGTTCTTC CASSELNNEQFF
. TRBJ1-1 TRBV6-1 many TGTGCCAGCAGTGTTTGGGAGAGGAGCACTGAAGCTTTCTTT CASSVWERSTEAFF
. TRBJ2-4 TRBV4-1 few TGCGCCAGCAGCCAAGGTGGAGGATATGGACGGAATGGAAACATTCAGTACTTC CASSQGGGYGRNGNIQYF
TRBD2 TRBJ2-1 TRBV6-1 many TGTGCCAGCAGCGACGAAGGATGGCGGGAGGGTCACAATGAGCAGTTCTTC CASSDEGWREGHNEQFF
TRBD1 TRBJ2-1 TRBV11-2 many TGTGCCAGCAGCCCGCGGACAGGGGGGATTTACAATGAGCAGTTCTTC CASSPRTGGIYNEQFF
TRBD1 TRBJ2-5 TRBV5-1 . TGCGCCAGCAGCTTGTTGGGACAGGGGCGGGAGCAGTACTTC CASSLLGQGREQYF
TRBD2 TRBJ2-3 TRBV27 . TGTGCCAGCAGCCGGACTAGCGGGGGATTCACAGATACGCAGTATTTT CASSRTSGGFTDTQYF
TRBD1 TRBJ2-1 TRBV19 few TGTGCCACTGGGACAGGGCGGCACAATGAGCAGTTCTTC CATGTGRHNEQFF
. TRBJ2-7 TRBV7-6 few TGTGCCAGCAGCTTACCGCTACAGGGTAACGAGCAGTACTTC CASSLPLQGNEQYF
TRBD2 TRBJ2-1 TRBV11-2 many TGTGCCAGCAGCTTAGTGGGGTGGGCGGGGGGCCTTGGGGATGAGCAGTTCTTC CASSLVGWAGGLGDEQFF
. TRBJ2-4 TRBV9 once TGTGCCAGCCGCGTCTCGGGGCCGGGAGCCAAAAATACGCAGTACTTC CASRVSGPGAKNTQYF
. TRBJ2-1 TRBV6-1 . TGTGCCAGCAGGGAGGATGGGGCCAGCTCCTACGAGCAGTTCTTC CASREDGASSYEQFF
. TRBJ2-1 TRBV6-1 few TGTGCCAGCAGTGGGAGACGAGACAATGAGCAGTTCTTC CASSGRRDNEQFF
. TRBJ2-7 TRBV7-2 . TGTGCCAGCAGCCGTTGGGCGTACACCTACGAGCAGTACTTC CASSRWAYTYEQYF
TRBD2 TRBJ2-1 TRBV27 once TGTGCCAGCACCTCCGGGACTAGCGGGAGAAAATTGGACAATGAGCAGTTCTTC CASTSGTSGRKLDNEQFF
. TRBJ2-5 TRBV6-1 . TGTGCCAGCACCTTACAGATCCAAGAGACCCAGTACTTC CASTLQIQETQYF
TRBD2 TRBJ2-1 TRBV25-1 . TGTGCCAGCACCCCCGGGAGGGCTAGCGGGGGACCCTACAATGAGCCGGTATTC CASTPGRASGGPYNEPVF
. TRBJ2-2 TRBV10-3 medium-sized TGTGCCACCAAAGGCCCCAACACCGGGGAGCTGTTTTTT CATKGPNTGELFF
. TRBJ2-5 TRBV6-1 . TGTGCCAGCAGTGAACTGCAGACCCAGTACTTC CASSELQTQYF
. TRBJ2-3 TRBV6-1 few TGTGCCAGCAGTGAGGGGGTTTTGGGCACAGATACGCAGTATTTT CASSEGVLGTDTQYF
TRBD2 TRBJ2-5 TRBV7-2 . TGTGCCAGCAGCTTCGGGACTAGCGGGTTTGGGGAGCAGTACTTC CASSFGTSGFGEQYF